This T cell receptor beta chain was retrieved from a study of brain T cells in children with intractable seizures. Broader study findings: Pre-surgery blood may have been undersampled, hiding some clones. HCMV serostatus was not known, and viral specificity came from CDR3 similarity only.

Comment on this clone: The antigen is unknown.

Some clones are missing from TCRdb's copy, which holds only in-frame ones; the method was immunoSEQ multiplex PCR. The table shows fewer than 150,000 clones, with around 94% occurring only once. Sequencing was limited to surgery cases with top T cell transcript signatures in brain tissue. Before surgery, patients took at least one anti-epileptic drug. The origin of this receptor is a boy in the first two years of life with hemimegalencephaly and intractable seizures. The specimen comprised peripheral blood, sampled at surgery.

The CDR3 loop is CASSQTSEQFF. In nucleotides, the CDR3 is TGTGCCAGCAGCCAGACTAGCGAGCAGTTCTTC. The chain links TRBV5-6 to TRBJ2-1; 7 bases line up with TRBD2. The CDR3 extends over 11 amino acids. Germline-derived CDR1 and CDR2 are SGHDT and YYEEEE. The trim removed 4 bases at V and 10 bases at J, leaving 2 bases unmatched.